The clone carrying this T cell receptor (beta chain) was picked up a small number of times. Antigen unknown. As it was prepared, the TCRbeta library received unique molecular identifiers. TCRdb analysed the PCR reads with MiXCR anew, one entry per CDR3 protein. The sample holds hundreds of thousands of distinct CDR3 sequences, 10% to 15% seen once. The data belong to a study of T-cell reconstitution after alpha-beta-depleted transplantation in children. The CDR3 totals 13 residues. Trimming took 2 bases from V and 7 from J, leaving 10 bases between them. Germline V gene lookup returns CDR1 MDHEN and CDR2 SYDVKM. Study outcomes and limitations: At day 60, the high TCRbeta diversity found in some patients originated from recipient T cells and thymic progenitors that had survived. Expanded graft clones, several hundred of them, were reportedly the source of alpha-beta T cells about two months after transplant. Diversity and T-cell counts at one year after transplant derived mostly from new T cells.

The source is a male patient aged 10 to 17 who had a stem cell transplant for acute myeloid leukemia, so the T cells may come from the graft donor. The input for sequencing was PBMCs, mostly from graft donor cells, taken 360 days after TCRalphabeta/CD19-depleted stem cell transplant. The chain couples TRBV28 to TRBJ2-3; D tentatively fits TRBD1 or TRBD2 (6 bases each). The CDR3 sequence: CASSLRGAYTQYF. In DNA form, the CDR3 reads TGTGCCAGCAGTTTAAGGGGGGCGTATACGCAGTATTTT.